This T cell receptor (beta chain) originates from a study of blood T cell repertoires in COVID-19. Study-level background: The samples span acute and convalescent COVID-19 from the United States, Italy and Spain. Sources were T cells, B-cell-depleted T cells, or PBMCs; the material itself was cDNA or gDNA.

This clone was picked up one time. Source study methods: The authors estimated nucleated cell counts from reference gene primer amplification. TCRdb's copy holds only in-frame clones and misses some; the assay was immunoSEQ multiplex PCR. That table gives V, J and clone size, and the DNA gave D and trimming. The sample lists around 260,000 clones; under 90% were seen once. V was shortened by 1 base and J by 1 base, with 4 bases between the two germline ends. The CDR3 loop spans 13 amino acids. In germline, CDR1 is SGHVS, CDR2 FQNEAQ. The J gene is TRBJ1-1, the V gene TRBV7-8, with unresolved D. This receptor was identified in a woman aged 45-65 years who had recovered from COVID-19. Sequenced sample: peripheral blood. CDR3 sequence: CASSLVQNTEAFF. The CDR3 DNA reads TGTGCCAGCAGCTTAGTCCAGAACACTGAAGCTTTCTTT.